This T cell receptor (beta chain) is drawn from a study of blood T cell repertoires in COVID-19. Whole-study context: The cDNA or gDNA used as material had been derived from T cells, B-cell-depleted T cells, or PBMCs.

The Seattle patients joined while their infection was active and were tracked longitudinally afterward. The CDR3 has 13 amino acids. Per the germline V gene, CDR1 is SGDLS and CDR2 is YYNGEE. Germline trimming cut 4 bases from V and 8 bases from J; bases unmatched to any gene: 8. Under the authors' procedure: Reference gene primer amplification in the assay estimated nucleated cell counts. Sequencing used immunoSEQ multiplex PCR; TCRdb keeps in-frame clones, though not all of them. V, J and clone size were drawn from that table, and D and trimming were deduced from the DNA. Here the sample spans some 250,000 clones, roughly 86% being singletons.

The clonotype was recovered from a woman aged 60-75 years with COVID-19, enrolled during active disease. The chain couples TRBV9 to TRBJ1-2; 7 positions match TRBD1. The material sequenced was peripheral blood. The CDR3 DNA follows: TGTGCCAGCAGCATACGACAGGGCTACGGCTACACCTTC. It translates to CASSIRQGYGYTF.